These T cell receptor beta chains were read from a single sample in a study of blood T cell repertoires in COVID-19. Here immunoSEQ multiplex PCR was the method, and the copy in TCRdb shows in-frame clones only, minus some. Among about 250,000 clones listed, about 82% were seen once. Sequencing input: peripheral blood. Source of these receptors: a man in his forties or fifties with active or convalescent COVID-19. Each CDR3 is given with its conserved first and last residue. Each record gives: V gene, clone size, J gene, D gene, CDR3 protein, CDR3 DNA. The D gene is left open where the match is weak. Clone size is shown for a subset of rows, as once, few, many or a class of expanded clone.

v_gene: TRBV6-5
abundance: -
j_gene: TRBJ2-7
d_gene: TRBD2
CDR3aa: CAHGRSAQFYEQYF
CDR3nt: TGTGCCCACGGGAGGAGCGCGCAGTTCTACGAGCAGTACTTC

v_gene: TRBV5-8
abundance: -
j_gene: TRBJ2-1
d_gene: TRBD2
CDR3aa: CASRGLGGGVNEQFF
CDR3nt: TGTGCCAGCAGGGGCCTAGGCGGGGGGGTCAATGAGCAGTTCTTC

v_gene: TRBV6-1
abundance: -
j_gene: TRBJ1-2
d_gene: TRBD1
CDR3aa: CASSDRLGQRNGYTF
CDR3nt: TGTGCCAGCAGTGACCGCCTGGGACAGCGCAATGGCTACACCTTC

v_gene: TRBV3-1/TRBV3-2
abundance: once
j_gene: TRBJ2-7
d_gene: -
CDR3aa: CATLRGAGIYEQYF
CDR3nt: TGTGCCACCTTACGGGGTGCGGGTATCTACGAGCAGTACTTC

v_gene: TRBV24-1
abundance: -
j_gene: TRBJ2-2
d_gene: -
CDR3aa: CATSDSSSGNTGELFF
CDR3nt: TGTGCCACCAGTGATTCATCCAGCGGGAACACCGGGGAGCTGTTTTTT

v_gene: TRBV19
abundance: -
j_gene: TRBJ1-1
d_gene: -
CDR3aa: CASSPLIAQGDTEAFF
CDR3nt: TGTGCCAGTAGTCCGTTAATAGCACAGGGAGACACTGAAGCTTTCTTT

v_gene: TRBV5-1
abundance: -
j_gene: TRBJ1-4
d_gene: -
CDR3aa: CASSLRGGVDEKLFF
CDR3nt: TGCGCCAGCAGCTTGAGAGGGGGTGTGGATGAAAAACTGTTTTTT

v_gene: TRBV6-5
abundance: -
j_gene: TRBJ1-2
d_gene: -
CDR3aa: CASGTAPNYGYTF
CDR3nt: TGTGCCAGCGGTACAGCCCCTAACTATGGCTACACCTTC

v_gene: TRBV7-2
abundance: -
j_gene: TRBJ2-5
d_gene: -
CDR3aa: CASSLNKRGTQYF
CDR3nt: TGTGCCAGCAGCTTAAACAAGCGTGGGACCCAGTACTTC

v_gene: TRBV28
abundance: -
j_gene: TRBJ1-3
d_gene: -
CDR3aa: CASSTHRRTSGNTIYF
CDR3nt: TGTGCCAGCAGTACCCACAGGCGTACCTCTGGAAACACCATATATTTT

v_gene: TRBV5-1
abundance: -
j_gene: TRBJ1-5
d_gene: -
CDR3aa: CASSSGLDSNQPQHF
CDR3nt: TGCGCCAGCAGCTCGGGACTCGATAGCAATCAGCCCCAGCATTTT

v_gene: TRBV29-1
abundance: -
j_gene: TRBJ2-3
d_gene: TRBD2
CDR3aa: CSVDVAGGTDTQYF
CDR3nt: TGCAGCGTTGACGTAGCGGGAGGGACAGATACGCAGTATTTT

v_gene: TRBV12-3/TRBV12-4
abundance: -
j_gene: TRBJ1-6
d_gene: -
CDR3aa: CASQETGNSPLHF
CDR3nt: TGTGCCAGTCAAGAGACAGGAAATTCACCCCTCCACTTT

v_gene: TRBV4-2
abundance: once
j_gene: TRBJ2-1
d_gene: -
CDR3aa: CASSQDRSRKQFF
CDR3nt: TGTGCCAGCAGCCAAGATCGGAGTAGAAAGCAGTTCTTC

v_gene: TRBV30
abundance: -
j_gene: TRBJ1-5
d_gene: TRBD1
CDR3aa: CAWSVRAGGGQPQHF
CDR3nt: TGTGCCTGGAGTGTAAGGGCAGGGGGCGGACAGCCCCAGCATTTT

v_gene: TRBV7-2
abundance: -
j_gene: TRBJ1-4
d_gene: TRBD1
CDR3aa: CASSFWTGGGEKLFF
CDR3nt: TGTGCCAGCAGCTTCTGGACAGGGGGCGGGGAAAAACTGTTTTTT

v_gene: TRBV27
abundance: -
j_gene: TRBJ2-3
d_gene: TRBD2
CDR3aa: CASRLGLAGGGTQYF
CDR3nt: TGTGCCAGCAGGTTGGGACTAGCGGGAGGAGGAACGCAGTATTTT

v_gene: TRBV18
abundance: -
j_gene: TRBJ2-4
d_gene: -
CDR3aa: CASSPPARNIQYF
CDR3nt: TGTGCCAGCTCACCCCCCGCCAGAAACATTCAGTACTTC

v_gene: TRBV11-2
abundance: -
j_gene: TRBJ2-2
d_gene: TRBD1
CDR3aa: CASSLVTGGDTGELFF
CDR3nt: TGTGCCAGCAGCTTAGTGACAGGGGGAGACACCGGGGAGCTGTTTTTT

v_gene: TRBV5-1
abundance: -
j_gene: TRBJ2-1
d_gene: TRBD2
CDR3aa: CASSPGTSGRSRNEQFF
CDR3nt: TGCGCCAGCAGCCCCGGGACTAGCGGGAGGTCACGGAATGAGCAGTTCTTC

v_gene: TRBV12-3/TRBV12-4
abundance: -
j_gene: TRBJ1-5
d_gene: -
CDR3aa: CASTRGDQPQHF
CDR3nt: TGTGCCAGCACCCGAGGAGATCAGCCCCAGCATTTT

v_gene: TRBV2
abundance: -
j_gene: TRBJ2-5
d_gene: TRBD2
CDR3aa: CASRGEGLQETQYF
CDR3nt: TGTGCCAGCAGGGGGGAGGGTTTACAAGAGACCCAGTACTTC

v_gene: TRBV20-1
abundance: -
j_gene: TRBJ2-7
d_gene: -
CDR3aa: CSARSLYEQYF
CDR3nt: TGCAGTGCTAGGAGCCTGTACGAGCAGTACTTC

v_gene: TRBV6-6
abundance: -
j_gene: TRBJ1-6
d_gene: -
CDR3aa: CASSYGQAGSPLHF
CDR3nt: TGTGCCAGCAGTTACGGTCAGGCTGGTTCACCCCTCCACTTT

v_gene: TRBV10-3
abundance: -
j_gene: TRBJ2-1
d_gene: -
CDR3aa: CAISESVRGQRSSYNEQFF
CDR3nt: TGTGCCATCAGTGAGTCGGTCAGAGGCCAGCGAAGCTCCTACAATGAGCAGTTCTTC

v_gene: TRBV3-1/TRBV3-2
abundance: -
j_gene: TRBJ2-1
d_gene: TRBD2
CDR3aa: CASRSSGGTWDEQFF
CDR3nt: TGTGCCAGCAGGTCTAGCGGGGGGACGTGGGATGAGCAGTTCTTC

v_gene: TRBV19
abundance: -
j_gene: TRBJ2-5
d_gene: TRBD1
CDR3aa: CASSDSPPGQGRETQYF
CDR3nt: TGTGCCAGTTCGGACAGCCCACCGGGACAGGGGAGGGAGACCCAGTACTTC

v_gene: TRBV7-8
abundance: -
j_gene: TRBJ1-4
d_gene: -
CDR3aa: CASSFTGATNEKLFF
CDR3nt: TGTGCCAGCAGCTTTACAGGTGCAACTAATGAAAAACTGTTTTTT

v_gene: TRBV30
abundance: -
j_gene: TRBJ2-5
d_gene: -
CDR3aa: CAWSRRDQETQYF
CDR3nt: TGTGCCTGGAGTAGGCGGGATCAAGAGACCCAGTACTTC

v_gene: TRBV7-8
abundance: -
j_gene: TRBJ2-1
d_gene: TRBD2
CDR3aa: CASSPHLRLAALAQFF
CDR3nt: TGTGCCAGCAGCCCCCACCTGAGGCTAGCGGCTCTCGCGCAGTTCTTC

v_gene: TRBV24-1
abundance: -
j_gene: TRBJ2-1
d_gene: TRBD2
CDR3aa: CATSDSGLAVNNEQFF
CDR3nt: TGTGCCACCAGTGACTCTGGACTAGCGGTAAACAATGAGCAGTTCTTC

v_gene: TRBV28
abundance: once
j_gene: TRBJ2-1
d_gene: TRBD1
CDR3aa: CASSSWGTGDNEQFF
CDR3nt: TGTGCCAGCAGTTCCTGGGGGACAGGGGACAATGAGCAGTTCTTC

v_gene: TRBV7-3
abundance: -
j_gene: TRBJ2-5
d_gene: TRBD2
CDR3aa: CASSLLAGGGQETQYF
CDR3nt: TGTGCCAGCAGCTTACTAGCGGGAGGGGGGCAAGAGACCCAGTACTTC

v_gene: TRBV11-2
abundance: few
j_gene: TRBJ1-1
d_gene: -
CDR3aa: CASTYGTPNTEAFF
CDR3nt: TGTGCCAGCACCTACGGGACACCGAACACTGAAGCTTTCTTT

v_gene: TRBV13
abundance: -
j_gene: TRBJ1-1
d_gene: -
CDR3aa: CASSLPGLNTEAFF
CDR3nt: TGTGCCAGCAGCTTACCAGGGTTGAACACTGAAGCTTTCTTT

v_gene: TRBV7-2
abundance: -
j_gene: TRBJ2-1
d_gene: -
CDR3aa: CASSLALSSRNEQFF
CDR3nt: TGTGCCAGCAGCTTAGCGCTGTCTAGCAGGAATGAGCAGTTCTTC

v_gene: TRBV19
abundance: once
j_gene: TRBJ1-2
d_gene: TRBD1
CDR3aa: CASSIWTGGDYGYTF
CDR3nt: TGTGCCAGTAGTATATGGACAGGGGGAGACTATGGCTACACCTTC

v_gene: TRBV19
abundance: -
j_gene: TRBJ1-1
d_gene: -
CDR3aa: CASSILGATTEAFF
CDR3nt: TGTGCCAGTAGTATCTTAGGGGCGACCACTGAAGCTTTCTTT

v_gene: TRBV6-1
abundance: -
j_gene: TRBJ2-1
d_gene: TRBD2
CDR3aa: CASSGGIGTSGGLYNEQFF
CDR3nt: TGTGCCAGCAGTGGGGGAATCGGGACTAGCGGGGGACTGTACAATGAGCAGTTCTTC

v_gene: TRBV28
abundance: -
j_gene: TRBJ2-1
d_gene: TRBD2
CDR3aa: CASSEVAGGPNEQFF
CDR3nt: TGTGCCAGCAGTGAAGTAGCGGGAGGGCCGAATGAGCAGTTCTTC